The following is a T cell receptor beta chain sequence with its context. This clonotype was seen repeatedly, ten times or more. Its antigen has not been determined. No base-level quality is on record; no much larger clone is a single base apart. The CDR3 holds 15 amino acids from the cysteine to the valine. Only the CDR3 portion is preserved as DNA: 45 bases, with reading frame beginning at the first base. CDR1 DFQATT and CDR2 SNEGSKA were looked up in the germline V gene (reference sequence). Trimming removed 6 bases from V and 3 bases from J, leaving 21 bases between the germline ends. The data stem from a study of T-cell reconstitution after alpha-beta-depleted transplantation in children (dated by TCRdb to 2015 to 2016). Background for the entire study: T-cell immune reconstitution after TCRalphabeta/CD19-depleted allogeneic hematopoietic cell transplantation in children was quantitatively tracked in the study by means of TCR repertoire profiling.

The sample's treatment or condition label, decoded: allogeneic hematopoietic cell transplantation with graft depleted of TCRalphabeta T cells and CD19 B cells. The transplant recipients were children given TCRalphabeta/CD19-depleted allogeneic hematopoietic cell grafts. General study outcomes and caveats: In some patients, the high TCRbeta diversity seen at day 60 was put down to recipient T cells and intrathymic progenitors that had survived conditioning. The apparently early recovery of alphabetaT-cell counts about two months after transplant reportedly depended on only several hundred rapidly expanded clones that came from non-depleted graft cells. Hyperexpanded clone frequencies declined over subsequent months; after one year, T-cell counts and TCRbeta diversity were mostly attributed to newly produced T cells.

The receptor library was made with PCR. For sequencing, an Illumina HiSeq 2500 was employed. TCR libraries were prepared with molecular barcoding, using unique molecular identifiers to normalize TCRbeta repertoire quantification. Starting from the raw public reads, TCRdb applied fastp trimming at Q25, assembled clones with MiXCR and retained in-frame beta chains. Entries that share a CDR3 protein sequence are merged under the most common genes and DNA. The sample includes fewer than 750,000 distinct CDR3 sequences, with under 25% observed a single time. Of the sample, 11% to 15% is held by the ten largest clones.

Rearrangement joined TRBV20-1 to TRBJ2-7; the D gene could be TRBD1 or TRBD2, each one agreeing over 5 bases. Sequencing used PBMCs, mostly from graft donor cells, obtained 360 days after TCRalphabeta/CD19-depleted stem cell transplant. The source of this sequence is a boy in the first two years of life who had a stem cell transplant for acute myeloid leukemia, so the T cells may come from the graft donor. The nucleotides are TGCAGTGCCACAGCGAGGGACCGCCCCAGCTACGAGCAGTACGTC. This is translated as CSATARDRPSYEQYV.